The source of this T cell receptor beta chain is a study of T cell responses to AZD1222 COVID-19 vaccine. Libraries were prepared by immunoSEQ multiplex PCR; TCRdb keeps only in-frame clonotypes and omits some of them. Of 200,000 to 300,000 clones in the sample, approximately 95% were seen once. This clone appeared once. Germline loops: CDR1 MGHDK, CDR2 SYGVNS. Trimming removed 4 bases at V and 4 bases at J, with 8 bases between. The CDR3 is made up of 13 amino acids. The clonotype was recovered from an adult in good health. This sample comprised peripheral blood, obtained on day 0 of AZD1222 vaccination. The chain has TRBV25-1 and TRBJ1-3; D is unresolved. CDR3 region: CASSVGYGNTIYF. The CDR3 DNA sequence: TGTGCCAGCAGTGTTGGTTACGGAAACACCATATATTTT.